What follows is one T cell receptor beta chain and its context. This sample is drawn from a study of blood T cells in healthy people across ages. With V trimmed by 2 bases and J by 6 bases, 7 bases remained unmatched. The CDR3 is made up of 15 amino acids. Germline assignment: CDR1 KGHSH and CDR2 LQKENI. Sample-barcoded 5' priming and a J-beta primer mix drove a second PCR of about 6 to 12 cycles. MiXCR, applied by TCRdb to the 5' RACE reads, yields one record per CDR3 protein. The table lists more than 1,400,000 distinct CDR3 sequences, 42% of them singletons. The specimen was blood. The TCR sequence derives from a woman under 30 in good health. V and J are TRBV18 and TRBJ2-4; TRBD2 matches 7 bases. The CDR3 DNA is TGTGCCAGCTCACCAAACAGCGGGATCGGAAACATTCAGTACTTC. Protein product: CASSPNSGIGNIQYF.